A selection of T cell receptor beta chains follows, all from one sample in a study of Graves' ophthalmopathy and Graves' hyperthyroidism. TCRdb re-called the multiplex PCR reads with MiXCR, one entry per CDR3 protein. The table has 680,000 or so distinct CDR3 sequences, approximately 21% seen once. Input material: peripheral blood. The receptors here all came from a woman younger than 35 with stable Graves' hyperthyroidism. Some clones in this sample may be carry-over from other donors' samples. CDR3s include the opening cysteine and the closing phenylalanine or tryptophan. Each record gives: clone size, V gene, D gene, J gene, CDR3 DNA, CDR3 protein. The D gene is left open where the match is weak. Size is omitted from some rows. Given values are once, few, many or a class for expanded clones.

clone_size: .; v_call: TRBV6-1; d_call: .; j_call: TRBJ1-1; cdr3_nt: TGTGCCAGCAGTGAAGGGACAGACTTGAACACTGAAGCTTTCTTT; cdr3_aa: CASSEGTDLNTEAFF
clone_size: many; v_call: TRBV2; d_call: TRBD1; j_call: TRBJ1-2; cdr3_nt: TGTGCCAGCAGACATACCACAGGGGAAGGCTACACCTTC; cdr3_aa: CASRHTTGEGYTF
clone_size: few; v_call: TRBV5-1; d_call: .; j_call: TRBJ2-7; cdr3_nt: TGCGCCAGCAGCTCCCGGGACAATCTATACGAGCAGTACTTC; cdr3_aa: CASSSRDNLYEQYF
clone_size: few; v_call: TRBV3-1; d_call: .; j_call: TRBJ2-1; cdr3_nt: TGTGCCAGCAGCGCGCTGACGGACAATGAGCAGTTCTTC; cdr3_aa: CASSALTDNEQFF
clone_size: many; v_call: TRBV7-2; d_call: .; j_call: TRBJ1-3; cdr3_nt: TGTGCCAGCAGCTTAGGGCCAAGACACTCTGGAAACACCATATATTTT; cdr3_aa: CASSLGPRHSGNTIYF
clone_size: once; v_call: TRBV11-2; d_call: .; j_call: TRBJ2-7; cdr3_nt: TGTGCCAGCACCGCGGGGACCTACGAGCAGTACTTC; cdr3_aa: CASTAGTYEQYF
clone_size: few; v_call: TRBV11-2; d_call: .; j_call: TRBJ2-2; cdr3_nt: TGTGCCAGCAGCCGAGGATGGGGGGCGGTATCCGGGGAGCTGTTTTTT; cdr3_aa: CASSRGWGAVSGELFF
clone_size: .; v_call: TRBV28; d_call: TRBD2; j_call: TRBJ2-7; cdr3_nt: TGTGCCAGCAAGAACACGGGGGGGTACGAGCAGTACTTC; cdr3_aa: CASKNTGGYEQYF
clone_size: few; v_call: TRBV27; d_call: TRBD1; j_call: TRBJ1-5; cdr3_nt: TGTGCCAGCAGTTTACAGGGACAGGGACTCTATAGCAATCAGCCCCAGCATTTT; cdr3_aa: CASSLQGQGLYSNQPQHF
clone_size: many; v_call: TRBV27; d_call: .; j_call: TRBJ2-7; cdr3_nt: TGTGCCAGCAGTTTATTGGGGTCGACCTACGAGCAGTACTTC; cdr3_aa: CASSLLGSTYEQYF
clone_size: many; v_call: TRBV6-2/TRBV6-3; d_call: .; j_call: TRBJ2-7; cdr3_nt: TGTGCCAGCAGTTACTCCCAAACAGGGAACTACGAGCAGTACTTC; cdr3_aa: CASSYSQTGNYEQYF
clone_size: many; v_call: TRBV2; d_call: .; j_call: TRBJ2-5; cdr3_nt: TGTGCCAGCAGTGAGGGGCTGCGGGAGACCCAGTACTTC; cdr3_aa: CASSEGLRETQYF
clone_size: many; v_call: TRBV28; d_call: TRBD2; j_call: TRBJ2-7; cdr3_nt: TGTGCCAGCAGCGCCGAGGCTAGCGGGATCTACGAGCAGTACTTC; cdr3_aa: CASSAEASGIYEQYF
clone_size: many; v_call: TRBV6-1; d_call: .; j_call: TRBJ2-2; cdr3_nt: TGTGCCAGCAGTGAAGCGAGACAGGCGAACACCGGGGAGCTGTTTTTT; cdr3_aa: CASSEARQANTGELFF
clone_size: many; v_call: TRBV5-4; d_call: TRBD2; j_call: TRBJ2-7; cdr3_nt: TGTGCCAGCAGCTTGGAACTGCGGGGGGGCCTCGACGAGCAGTACTTC; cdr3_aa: CASSLELRGGLDEQYF
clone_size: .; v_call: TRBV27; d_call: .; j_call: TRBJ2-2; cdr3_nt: TGTGCCAGCGGTTACGGGTTCACCGGGGAGCTGTTTTTT; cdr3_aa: CASGYGFTGELFF
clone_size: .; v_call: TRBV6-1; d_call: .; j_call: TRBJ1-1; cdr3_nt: TGTGCCAGCAGTGAGAGAAGGGTGAACACTGAAGCTTTCTTT; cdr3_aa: CASSERRVNTEAFF
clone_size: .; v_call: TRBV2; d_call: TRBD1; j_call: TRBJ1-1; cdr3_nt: TGTGCCAGCATTAGGGGACAGGGGGCATTGTCTGAAGCTTTCTTT; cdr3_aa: CASIRGQGALSEAFF
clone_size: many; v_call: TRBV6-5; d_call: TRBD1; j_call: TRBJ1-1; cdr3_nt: TGTGCCAGCAGTTACTCCCTCCGGACAGGGTGGACTGAAGCTTTCTTT; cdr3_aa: CASSYSLRTGWTEAFF
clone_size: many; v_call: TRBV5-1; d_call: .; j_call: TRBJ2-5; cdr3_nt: TGCGCCAGCAGCTCGCTGACAAATGGGCAGCAAGAGACCCAGTACTTC; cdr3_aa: CASSSLTNGQQETQYF
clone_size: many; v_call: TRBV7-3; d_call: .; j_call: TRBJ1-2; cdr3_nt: TGTGCCAGCAGCTTAACAGGGGAAAACTATGGCTACACCTTC; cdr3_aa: CASSLTGENYGYTF
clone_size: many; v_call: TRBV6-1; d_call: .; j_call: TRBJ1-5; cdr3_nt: TGTGCCAGCAGTGAAGAAAGCAAGGAGCCCCAGCATTTT; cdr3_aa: CASSEESKEPQHF
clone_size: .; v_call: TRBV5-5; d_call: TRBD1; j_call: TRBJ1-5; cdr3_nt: TGTGCCAGCAGCTTGGTCCGTGTCAGGGGGAATCAGCCCCAGCATTTT; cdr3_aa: CASSLVRVRGNQPQHF
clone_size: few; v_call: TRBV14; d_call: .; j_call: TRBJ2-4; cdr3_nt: TGTGCCAGCAGCCAAGTGGGAATAAACATTAAGTACTTC; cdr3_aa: CASSQVGINIKYF
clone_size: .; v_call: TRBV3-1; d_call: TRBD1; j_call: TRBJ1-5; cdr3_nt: TGTGCCAGCAGCCACTCGGACAGGGGAAATCAGCCCCAGCATTTT; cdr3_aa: CASSHSDRGNQPQHF
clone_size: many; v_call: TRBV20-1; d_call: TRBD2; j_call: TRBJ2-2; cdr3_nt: TGCAGTGCTACCGACCCGGGACTAGATACCGGGGAGCTGTTTTTT; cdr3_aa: CSATDPGLDTGELFF
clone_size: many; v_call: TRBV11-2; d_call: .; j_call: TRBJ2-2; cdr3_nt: TGTGCCAGCAGCCACCCCGGGGGGACACTTTACCCCGGGGAACTGTTTTTT; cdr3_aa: CASSHPGGTLYPGELFF
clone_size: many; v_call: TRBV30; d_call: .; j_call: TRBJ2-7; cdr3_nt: TGTGCCTGGAATACAGGGCGCTACGAGCAGTACTTC; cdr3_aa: CAWNTGRYEQYF
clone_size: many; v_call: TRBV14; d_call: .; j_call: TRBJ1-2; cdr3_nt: TGTGCCAGCAGCCAAGCCCCCGGGGGTAACTATGGCTACACCTTC; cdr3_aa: CASSQAPGGNYGYTF
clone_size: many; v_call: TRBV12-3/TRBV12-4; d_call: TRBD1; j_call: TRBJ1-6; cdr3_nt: TGTGCCAGCACCCGGACAGGGGACGTCTCACCCCTCCACTTT; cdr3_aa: CASTRTGDVSPLHF
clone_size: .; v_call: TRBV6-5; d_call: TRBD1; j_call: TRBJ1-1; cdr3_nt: TGTGCCAGCAGGTACAGGGGCTGGGACACTGAAGCTTTCTTT; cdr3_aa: CASRYRGWDTEAFF
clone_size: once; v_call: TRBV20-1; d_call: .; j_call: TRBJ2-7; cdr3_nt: TGCAGTGCTAGATCCTCCTCTGAGGGCGCCTACGAGCAGTACTTC; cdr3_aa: CSARSSSEGAYEQYF